The source of this T cell receptor (beta chain) is a study of Graves' ophthalmopathy and Graves' hyperthyroidism. Findings and caveats of the study: Most thyroid-expanded clonotypes exceeding 0.001 frequency were also found in blood.

Investigators amplified TCR beta CDR3 regions from RNA transcripts. Following a first-round RT-PCR that used HTBI primers, a second-round multiplex PCR was carried out. In TCRdb, the multiplex PCR reads were re-called with MiXCR into one record per CDR3 protein. The sample includes hundreds of thousands of distinct CDR3 sequences, over 40% of them seen just once. This clonotype came up a few times. What it recognizes is unknown. The CDR3 is 14 residues long. V was cut by 2 bases and J by 6 bases, with 13 bases left in between. Germline loops: CDR1 DFQATT, CDR2 SNEGSKA (reference sequence). Presentation of ophthalmopathy in the donors involved moderate-to-severe activity, CAS ≥3, NOSPECS ≥4 and a duration under 3 months. Clinicians made diagnoses from clinical symptoms, serum thyroxine, TRAb, thyroid ultrasound and orbital computed tomography. PBMCs originated in approximately 9.1 ml of fresh peripheral blood.

The sequence was collected from an adult man with Graves' ophthalmopathy. The rearrangement joins TRBV20-1 to TRBJ2-2; possibly TRBD2 for D (5 bases). The sample taken for sequencing was peripheral blood. The CDR3 nucleotides read TGCAGTGCTAGACAGAGGGAAGGCGCCGGGGAGCTGTTTTTT. Translated: CSARQREGAGELFF.